This TCR beta chain comes out of a study of beta chain features in type 1 diabetes. Study background: The examined sorted cells totaled approximately 100 million across samples.

Study-level findings and limits: Among patients with Type 1 diabetes, TCRB CDR3s were moderately but significantly shorter in every one of the four CD4+ subsets. Compared to healthy donors, patients appeared to have naive, central memory and Treg TCRB repertoires that were more alike.

The investigators reverse transcribed all of the isolated RNA, so they sequenced expressed TCRB transcripts. This table comes from immunoSEQ multiplex PCR, and its TCRdb copy is limited to in-frame clones, with some not included. The data contain about 280,000 clones, about 15% of them singletons. Germline lookup yields CDR1 SGHTA and CDR2 FQGNSA. The CDR3 loop spans 14 amino acids. The V gene end was trimmed by 3 bases and the J gene end by 2 bases; junction bases not matched to a gene: 3. Regarding this clone: The antigen remains unidentified. The same CDR3 also results from other DNA sequences found in this sample.

The clonotype comes from a man younger than 30 with type 1 diabetes. Sequenced input: naive CD4+ T cells from blood. The rearrangement links TRBV7-2 to TRBJ2-5, with 7 bases aligning to TRBD1. In DNA form, the CDR3 reads TGTGCCAGCAGCTTGTTGGGACAGCAAGAGACCCAGTACTTC. It is translated as CASSLLGQQETQYF. Complete variable domain (other parts from reference TRBV7-2 and TRBJ2-5): GAGVSQSPSNKVTEKGKDVELRCDPISGHTALYWYRQSLGQGLEFLIYFQGNSAPDKSGLPSDRFSAERTGGSVSTLTIQRTQQEDSAVYLCASSLLGQQETQYFGPGTRLLVL.